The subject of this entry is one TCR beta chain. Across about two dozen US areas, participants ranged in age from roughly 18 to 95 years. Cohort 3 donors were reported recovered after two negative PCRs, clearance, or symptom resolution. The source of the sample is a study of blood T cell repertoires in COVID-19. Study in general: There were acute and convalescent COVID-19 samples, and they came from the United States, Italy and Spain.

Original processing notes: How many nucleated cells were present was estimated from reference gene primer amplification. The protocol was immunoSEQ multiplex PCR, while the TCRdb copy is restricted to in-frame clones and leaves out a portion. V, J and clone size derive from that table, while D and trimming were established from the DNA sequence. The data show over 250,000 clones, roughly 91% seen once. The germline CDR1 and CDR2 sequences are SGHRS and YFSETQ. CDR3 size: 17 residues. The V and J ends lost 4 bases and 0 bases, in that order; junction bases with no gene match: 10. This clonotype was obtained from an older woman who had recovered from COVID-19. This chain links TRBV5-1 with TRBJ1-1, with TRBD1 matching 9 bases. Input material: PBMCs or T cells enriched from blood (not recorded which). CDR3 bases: TGCGCCAGCAGCCCCAGACAGGGGGGCGCGGTGAACACTGAAGCTTTCTTT. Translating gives CASSPRQGGAVNTEAFF.